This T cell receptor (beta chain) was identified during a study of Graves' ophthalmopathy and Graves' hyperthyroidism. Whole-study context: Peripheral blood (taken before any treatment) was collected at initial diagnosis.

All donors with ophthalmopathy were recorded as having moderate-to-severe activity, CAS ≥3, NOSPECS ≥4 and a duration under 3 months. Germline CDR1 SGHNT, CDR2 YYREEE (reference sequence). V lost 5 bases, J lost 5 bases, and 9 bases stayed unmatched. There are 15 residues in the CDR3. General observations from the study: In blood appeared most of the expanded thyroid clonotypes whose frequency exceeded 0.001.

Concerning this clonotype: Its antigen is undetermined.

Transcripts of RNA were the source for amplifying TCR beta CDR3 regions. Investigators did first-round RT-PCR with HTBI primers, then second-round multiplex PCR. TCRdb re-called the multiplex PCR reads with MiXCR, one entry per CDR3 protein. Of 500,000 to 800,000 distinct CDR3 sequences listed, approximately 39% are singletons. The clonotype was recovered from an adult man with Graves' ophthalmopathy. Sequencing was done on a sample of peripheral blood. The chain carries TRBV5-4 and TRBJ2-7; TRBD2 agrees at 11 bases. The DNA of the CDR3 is TGTGCCAGCAGTGATACTAGCGGGAGAATTCACGAGCAGTACTTC. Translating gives CASSDTSGRIHEQYF.